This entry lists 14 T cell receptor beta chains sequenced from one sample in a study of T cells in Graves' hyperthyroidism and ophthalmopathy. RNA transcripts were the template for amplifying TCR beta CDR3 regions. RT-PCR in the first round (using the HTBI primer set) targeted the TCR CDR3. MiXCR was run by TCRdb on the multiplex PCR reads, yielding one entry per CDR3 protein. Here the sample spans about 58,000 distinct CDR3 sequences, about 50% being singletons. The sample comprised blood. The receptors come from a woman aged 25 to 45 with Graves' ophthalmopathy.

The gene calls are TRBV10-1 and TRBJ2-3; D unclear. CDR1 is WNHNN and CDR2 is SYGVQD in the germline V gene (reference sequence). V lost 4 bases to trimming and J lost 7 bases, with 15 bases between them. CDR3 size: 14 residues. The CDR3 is CASSGDGRVNTQYF. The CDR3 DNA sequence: TGCGCCAGCAGTGGGGATGGACGAGTTAATACGCAGTATTTT.

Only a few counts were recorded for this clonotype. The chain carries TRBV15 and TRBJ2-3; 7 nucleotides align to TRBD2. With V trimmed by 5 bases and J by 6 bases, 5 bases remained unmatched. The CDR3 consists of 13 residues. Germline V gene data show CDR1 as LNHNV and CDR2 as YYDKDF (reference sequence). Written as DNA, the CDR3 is TGTGCCACCAGCGGTCCTAGCGGTGATACGCAGTATTTT. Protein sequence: CATSGPSGDTQYF. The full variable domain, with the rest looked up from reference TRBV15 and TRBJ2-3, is DAMVIQNPRYQVTQFGKPVTLSCSQTLNHNVMYWYQQKSSQAPKLLFHYYDKDFNNEADTPDNFQSRRPNTSFCFLDIRSPGLGDTAMYLCATSGPSGDTQYFGPGTRLTVL.

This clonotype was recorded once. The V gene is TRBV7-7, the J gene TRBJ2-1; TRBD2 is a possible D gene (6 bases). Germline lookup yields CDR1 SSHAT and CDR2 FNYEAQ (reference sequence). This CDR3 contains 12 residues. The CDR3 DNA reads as TGTGCTAGGCGGGACCTCTACAATGAGCAGTTCTTC. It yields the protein CARRDLYNEQFF.

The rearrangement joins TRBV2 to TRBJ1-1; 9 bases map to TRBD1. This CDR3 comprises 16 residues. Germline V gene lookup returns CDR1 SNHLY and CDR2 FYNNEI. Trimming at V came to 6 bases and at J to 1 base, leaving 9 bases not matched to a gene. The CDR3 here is CASRTGQGAGNTEAFF. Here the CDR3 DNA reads TGTGCCAGCAGGACGGGACAGGGCGCAGGGAACACTGAAGCTTTCTTT.

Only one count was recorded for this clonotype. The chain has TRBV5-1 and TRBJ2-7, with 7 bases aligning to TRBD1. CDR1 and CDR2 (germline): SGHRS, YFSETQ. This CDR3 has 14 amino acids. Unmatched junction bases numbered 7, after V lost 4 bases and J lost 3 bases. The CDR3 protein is CASSTGTASYEQYF. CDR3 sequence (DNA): TGCGCCAGCAGCACCGGGACAGCCAGCTACGAGCAGTACTTC.

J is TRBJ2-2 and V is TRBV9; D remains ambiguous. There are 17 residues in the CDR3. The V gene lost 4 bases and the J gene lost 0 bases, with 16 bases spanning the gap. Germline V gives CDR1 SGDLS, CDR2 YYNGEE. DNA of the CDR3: TGTGCCAGCAGCCAAGATCTCGGCAGCGCGAACACCGGGGAGCTGTTTTTT. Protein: CASSQDLGSANTGELFF.

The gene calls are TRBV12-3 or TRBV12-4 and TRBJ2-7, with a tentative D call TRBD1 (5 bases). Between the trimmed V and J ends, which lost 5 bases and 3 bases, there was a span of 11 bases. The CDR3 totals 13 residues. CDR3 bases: TGTGCCAGCAGTCAGGGAAGGGGCTACGAGCAGTACTTC. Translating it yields CASSQGRGYEQYF.

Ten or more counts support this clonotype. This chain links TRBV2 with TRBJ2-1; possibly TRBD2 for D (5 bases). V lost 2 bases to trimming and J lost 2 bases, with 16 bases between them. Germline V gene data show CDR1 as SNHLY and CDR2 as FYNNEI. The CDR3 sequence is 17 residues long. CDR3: CASSEYVIRGAYNEQFF. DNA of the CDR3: TGTGCCAGCAGTGAATATGTTATCCGGGGAGCCTACAATGAGCAGTTCTTC.

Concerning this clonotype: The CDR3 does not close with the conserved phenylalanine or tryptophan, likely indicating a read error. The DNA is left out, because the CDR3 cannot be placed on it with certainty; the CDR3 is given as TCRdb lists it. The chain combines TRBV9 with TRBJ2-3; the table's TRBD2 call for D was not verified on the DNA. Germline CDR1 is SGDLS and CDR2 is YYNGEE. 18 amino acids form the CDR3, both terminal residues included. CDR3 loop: CASSVSRGAGGPTDTRYL.

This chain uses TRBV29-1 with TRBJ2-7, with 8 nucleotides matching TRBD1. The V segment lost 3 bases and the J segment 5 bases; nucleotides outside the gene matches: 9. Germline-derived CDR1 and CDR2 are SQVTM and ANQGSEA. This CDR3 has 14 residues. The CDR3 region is CSVDEGQVGDEQYF. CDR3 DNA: TGCAGCGTTGATGAGGGACAGGTCGGGGACGAGCAGTACTTC.

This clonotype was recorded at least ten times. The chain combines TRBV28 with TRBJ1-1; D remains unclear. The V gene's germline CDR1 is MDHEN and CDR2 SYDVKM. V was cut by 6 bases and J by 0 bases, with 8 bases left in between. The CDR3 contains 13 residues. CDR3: CASRNILNTEAFF. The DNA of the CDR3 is TGTGCCAGCAGGAACATCTTGAACACTGAAGCTTTCTTT.

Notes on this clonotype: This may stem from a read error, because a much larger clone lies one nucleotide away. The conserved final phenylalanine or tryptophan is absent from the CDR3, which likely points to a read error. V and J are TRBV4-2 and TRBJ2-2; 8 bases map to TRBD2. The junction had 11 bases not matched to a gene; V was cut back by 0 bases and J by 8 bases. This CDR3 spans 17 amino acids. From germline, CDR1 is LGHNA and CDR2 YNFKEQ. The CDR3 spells CASSQDFYGRVGGELFS. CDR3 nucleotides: TGTGCCAGCAGCCAAGATTTTTACGGGAGGGTAGGGGGGGAGCTGTTTTCT.

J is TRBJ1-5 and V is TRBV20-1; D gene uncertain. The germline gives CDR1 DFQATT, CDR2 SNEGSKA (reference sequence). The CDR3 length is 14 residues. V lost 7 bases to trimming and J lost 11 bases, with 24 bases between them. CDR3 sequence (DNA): TGCAGTGTGTCTAGCGGGAGTTTGGCGGAGACCCAGCATTTT. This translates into CSVSSGSLAETQHF.

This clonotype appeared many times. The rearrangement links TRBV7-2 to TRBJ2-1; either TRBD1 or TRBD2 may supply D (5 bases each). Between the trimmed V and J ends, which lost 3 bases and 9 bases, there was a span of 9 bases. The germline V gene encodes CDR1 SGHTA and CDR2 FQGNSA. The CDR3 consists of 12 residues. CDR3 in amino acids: CASSLGVVEQFF. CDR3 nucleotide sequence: TGTGCCAGCAGCTTGGGGGTCGTTGAGCAGTTCTTC.